Listed below are T cell receptor beta chains from one sample, sequenced in a study of CD8+CD57+ T cells in acquired aplastic anemia. From the reads, TCRdb called clonotypes with MiXCR, one entry per CDR3 protein. The data hold some 92,000 distinct CDR3 sequences, with roughly two thirds observed a single time. The specimen sequenced was sorted CD4+, CD8+, or CD8+CD57+ T cells (not recorded which) from PBMCs. Every receptor here comes from a human donor with aplastic anemia. The CDR3 runs from the conserved cysteine through the conserved F or W. Fields, in order: CDR3 protein, CDR3 DNA, CDR3 length, J gene, clone size, D gene, V gene. The D gene is left open where the match is weak. Some rows mark clone size as missing; the rest say once, few, many or name a class of expanded clone.

CASSITDIGYTF,TGTGCCAGCAGCATAACCGACATAGGCTACACCTTC,12,TRBJ1-2,NA,NA,TRBV2
CASSGTDRGEQYF,TGTGCCAGTAGTGGGACTGACAGGGGCGAGCAGTACTTC,13,TRBJ2-7,few,TRBD1,TRBV19
CATSKGQGYGYTF,TGTGCCACCAGCAAAGGACAGGGCTATGGCTACACCTTC,13,TRBJ1-2,few,TRBD1,TRBV15
CASSYSSAAGYTF,TGTGCCAGCAGTTACTCGTCAGCCGCAGGCTACACCTTC,13,TRBJ1-2,NA,NA,TRBV6-5
CASSEELNTEAFF,TGTGCCAGCAGTGAAGAGCTGAACACTGAAGCTTTCTTT,13,TRBJ1-1,NA,NA,TRBV6-4
CATSDPGLGAQYF,TGTGCCACCAGTGATCCGGGACTAGGTGCGCAGTATTTT,13,TRBJ2-3,few,TRBD2,TRBV24-1
CSAKEFVPVNTEAFF,TGCAGTGCTAAAGAATTCGTTCCGGTGAACACTGAAGCTTTCTTT,15,TRBJ1-1,NA,NA,TRBV20-1
CASSLGRTGELFF,TGTGCCAGCAGCTTAGGCAGGACCGGGGAGCTGTTTTTT,13,TRBJ2-2,NA,NA,TRBV7-9
CASSLDSNYNSPLHF,TGTGCCAGCAGCTTAGATAGTAACTATAATTCACCCCTCCACTTT,15,TRBJ1-6,few,NA,TRBV7-8
CASSVSGTSGRETQYF,TGTGCCAGCAGCGTCTCCGGGACTAGCGGCCGCGAGACCCAGTACTTC,16,TRBJ2-5,NA,TRBD2,TRBV7-8
CASSEAGTRDGYEQYF,TGTGCCAGCAGTGAAGCGGGAACTAGGGACGGCTACGAGCAGTACTTC,16,TRBJ2-7,NA,NA,TRBV2
CASQDRWRKEQYF,TGTGCCAGTCAGGACAGGTGGAGGAAGGAGCAGTACTTC,13,TRBJ2-7,many,TRBD1,TRBV2
CSAQRESSYNEQFF,TGCAGCGCTCAGCGGGAGAGCTCCTACAATGAGCAGTTCTTC,14,TRBJ2-1,NA,TRBD2,TRBV29-1
CASSSSAGLTDTQYF,TGTGCCAGCAGTTCCTCAGCGGGGTTGACAGATACGCAGTATTTT,15,TRBJ2-3,NA,TRBD2,TRBV6-5
CASSPRTGAGSYNEQFF,TGTGCCAGTAGTCCCCGGACAGGGGCGGGAAGTTACAATGAGCAGTTCTTC,17,TRBJ2-1,NA,TRBD1,TRBV19
CASSLAEMTEPHF,TGCGCCAGCAGCTTGGCTGAAATGACAGAACCCCATTTT,13,TRBJ1-4,NA,NA,TRBV5-1
CASSGRGGNSPLHF,TGTGCCAGCAGTGGCCGGGGGGGTAATTCACCCCTCCACTTT,14,TRBJ1-6,NA,NA,TRBV2
CANSAGNTEAFF,TGTGCCAACAGTGCCGGGAACACTGAAGCTTTCTTT,12,TRBJ1-1,NA,NA,TRBV10-3
CASREQRSVYEQYF,TGTGCCAGCAGGGAGCAGCGCAGCGTCTACGAGCAGTACTTC,14,TRBJ2-7,few,NA,TRBV2
CASSTRRTIQETQYF,TGTGCCAGCAGCACTCGGCGAACCATCCAAGAGACCCAGTACTTC,15,TRBJ2-5,NA,NA,TRBV11-2
CSVVGQGASYGYTF,TGCAGCGTTGTTGGTCAGGGTGCGAGCTATGGCTACACCTTC,14,TRBJ1-2,NA,NA,TRBV29-1
CSASGISNSPLHF,TGCAGTGCTAGCGGGATCAGTAATTCACCCCTCCACTTT,13,TRBJ1-6,few,NA,TRBV20-1
CAISDPLRTVGSNTGELFF,TGTGCCATCAGTGACCCCCTCCGGACAGTTGGTTCGAACACCGGGGAGCTGTTTTTT,19,TRBJ2-2,many,NA,TRBV10-3
CASSPVGGQNEQFF,TGTGCCAGCAGCCCAGTAGGGGGGCAAAATGAGCAGTTCTTC,14,TRBJ2-1,NA,NA,TRBV11-2
CASSWIGETQYF,TGTGCCAGTAGTTGGATTGGGGAGACCCAGTACTTC,12,TRBJ2-5,NA,NA,TRBV19
CASSSGIITEAFF,TGTGCCAGTAGTTCTGGGATTATCACTGAAGCTTTCTTT,13,TRBJ1-1,NA,NA,TRBV19
CASSRAGTENIQYF,TGTGCCAGCAGCCGGGCCGGGACAGAAAACATTCAGTACTTC,14,TRBJ2-4,NA,TRBD1,TRBV11-2
CASSPGPDTYNEQFF,TGTGCCAGCAGCCCTGGGCCGGACACCTACAATGAGCAGTTCTTC,15,TRBJ2-1,NA,NA,TRBV12-3/TRBV12-4
CATGGAGNSGNTIYF,TGTGCCACCGGGGGAGCGGGGAACTCTGGAAACACCATATATTTT,15,TRBJ1-3,once,NA,TRBV15
CASSLRQNTDTQYF,TGTGCCAGCAGCTTAAGGCAGAACACAGATACGCAGTATTTT,14,TRBJ2-3,NA,NA,TRBV7-3
CASSPTGGPNTEAFF,TGTGCCAGCAGCCCGACAGGGGGTCCGAACACTGAAGCTTTCTTT,15,TRBJ1-1,NA,TRBD1,TRBV7-9
CSARGTLEEKLFF,TGCAGTGCCCGAGGGACTCTGGAGGAAAAACTGTTTTTT,13,TRBJ1-4,NA,NA,TRBV20-1
CASSLDRGEQYF,TGTGCCAGCAGCTTAGATAGGGGCGAGCAGTACTTC,12,TRBJ2-7,NA,NA,TRBV7-2
CATSRARPANEQFF,TGTGCCACCAGCAGAGCCCGACCAGCCAATGAGCAGTTCTTC,14,TRBJ2-1,once,NA,TRBV15
CASSLELAGMYNEQFF,TGTGCCAGCAGCTTGGAACTAGCGGGAATGTACAATGAGCAGTTCTTC,16,TRBJ2-1,many,TRBD2,TRBV5-6
CASSVARVPTNTGELFF,TGTGCCAGCAGCGTAGCTCGGGTCCCGACGAACACCGGGGAGCTGTTTTTT,17,TRBJ2-2,NA,NA,TRBV9
CSVEDRGAEQFF,TGCAGCGTTGAAGATCGGGGGGCTGAGCAGTTCTTC,12,TRBJ2-1,NA,NA,TRBV29-1
CSARDTGDTQYF,TGCAGTGCTAGAGATACGGGAGATACGCAGTATTTT,12,TRBJ2-3,NA,NA,TRBV20-1
CATSDFHDNYGYTF,TGTGCCACCAGTGATTTCCACGATAACTATGGCTACACCTTC,14,TRBJ1-2,NA,NA,TRBV24-1
CSARSRELSRDTEAFF,TGCAGTGCTAGATCCAGGGAACTAAGTAGGGACACTGAAGCTTTCTTT,16,TRBJ1-1,few,NA,TRBV20-1
CATSGTSGIGTGELFF,TGTGCCACCAGTGGGACTAGCGGGATCGGAACCGGGGAGCTGTTTTTT,16,TRBJ2-2,NA,TRBD2,TRBV24-1
CASSIQHTDTQYF,TGTGCCAGTAGTATTCAGCACACAGATACGCAGTATTTT,13,TRBJ2-3,once,NA,TRBV19
CASSPIDQETQYF,TGTGCCAGCAGTCCCATTGACCAAGAGACCCAGTACTTC,13,TRBJ2-5,NA,NA,TRBV2
CASSFQTPVTDTQYF,TGTGCCAGCAGTTTCCAGACACCTGTCACAGATACGCAGTATTTT,15,TRBJ2-3,many,NA,TRBV12-3/TRBV12-4
CASSSSGTSDTDTQYF,TGTGCCAGCAGCTCCTCCGGGACTAGCGACACAGATACGCAGTATTTT,16,TRBJ2-3,NA,TRBD2,TRBV11-2
CASSQGGNTIYF,TGTGCCAGTTCTCAGGGTGGAAACACCATATATTTT,12,TRBJ1-3,NA,NA,TRBV19
CASSPPGAPGRYEQYF,TGTGCCAGTAGTCCTCCCGGGGCCCCTGGAAGGTACGAGCAATACTTC,16,TRBJ2-7,NA,NA,TRBV19
CASSSSPGGVNEQFF,TGTGCCAGCAGCTCTAGTCCGGGAGGAGTCAATGAGCAGTTCTTC,15,TRBJ2-1,once,TRBD2,TRBV7-3
CAITPTGMSYEQYF,TGTGCCATCACGCCGACAGGGATGTCCTACGAGCAGTACTTC,14,TRBJ2-7,few,TRBD1,TRBV10-3
CSARDRQGSHFSNQPQHF,TGCAGTGCTAGAGATCGACAGGGTAGTCATTTTAGCAATCAGCCCCAGCATTTT,18,TRBJ1-5,NA,TRBD1,TRBV20-1
CASSLRGGQGYNEQFF,TGTGCCAGCAGTTTACGTGGGGGACAGGGCTACAATGAGCAGTTCTTC,16,TRBJ2-1,NA,TRBD1,TRBV28
CATSDRQTDGYTF,TGTGCCACCAGTGACCGTCAGACCGATGGCTACACCTTC,13,TRBJ1-2,NA,NA,TRBV24-1
CASSYNREAFF,TGTGCCAGCAGTTACAACAGAGAAGCTTTCTTT,11,TRBJ1-1,many,NA,TRBV6-6
CATSTGSYEQYF,TGTGCCACCTCGACAGGATCATACGAGCAGTACTTC,12,TRBJ2-7,few,NA,TRBV24-1
CASSKLNLSPLHF,TGTGCCAGCAGCAAGCTTAACCTCTCACCCCTCCACTTT,13,TRBJ1-6,few,NA,TRBV7-2